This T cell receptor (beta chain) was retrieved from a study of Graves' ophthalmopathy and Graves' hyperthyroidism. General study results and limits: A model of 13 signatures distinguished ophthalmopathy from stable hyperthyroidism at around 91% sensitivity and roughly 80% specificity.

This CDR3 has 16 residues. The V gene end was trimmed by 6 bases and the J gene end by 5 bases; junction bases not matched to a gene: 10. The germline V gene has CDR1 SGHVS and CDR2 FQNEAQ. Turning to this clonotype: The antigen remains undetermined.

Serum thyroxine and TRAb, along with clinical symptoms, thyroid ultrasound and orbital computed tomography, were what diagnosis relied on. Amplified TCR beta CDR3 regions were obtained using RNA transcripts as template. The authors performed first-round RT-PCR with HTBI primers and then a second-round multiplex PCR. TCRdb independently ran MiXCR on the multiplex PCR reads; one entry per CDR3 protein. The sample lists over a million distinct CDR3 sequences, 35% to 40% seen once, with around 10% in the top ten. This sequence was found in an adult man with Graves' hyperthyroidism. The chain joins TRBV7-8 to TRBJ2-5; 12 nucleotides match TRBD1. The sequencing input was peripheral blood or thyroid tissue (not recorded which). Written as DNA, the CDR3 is TGTGCCAGCAGTACCGGGGACAGGGGGCCGGCGGAGACCCAGTACTTC. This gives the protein CASSTGDRGPAETQYF. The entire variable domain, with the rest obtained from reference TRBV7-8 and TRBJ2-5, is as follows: GAGVSQSPRYKVAKRGQDVALRCDPISGHVSLFWYQQALGQGPEFLTYFQNEAQLDKSGLPSDRFFAERPEGSVSTLKIQRTQQEDSAVYLCASSTGDRGPAETQYFGPGTRLLVL.